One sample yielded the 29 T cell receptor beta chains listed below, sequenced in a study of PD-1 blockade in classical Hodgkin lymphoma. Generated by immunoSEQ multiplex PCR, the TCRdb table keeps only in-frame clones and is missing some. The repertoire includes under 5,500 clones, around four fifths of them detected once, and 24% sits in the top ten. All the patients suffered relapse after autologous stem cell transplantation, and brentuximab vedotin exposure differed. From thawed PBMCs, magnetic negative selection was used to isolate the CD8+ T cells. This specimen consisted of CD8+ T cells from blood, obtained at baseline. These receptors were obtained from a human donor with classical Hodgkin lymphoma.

This CDR3 is CASSSYEGETQYF. CDR3 in DNA: TGTGCCAGCAGTTCCTATGAGGGGGAGACCCAGTACTTC. J is TRBJ2-5 and V is TRBV13, with D perhaps matching TRBD1 or TRBD2 (5 bases each). Germline CDR1 is PRHDT and CDR2 is FYEKMQ (reference sequence). V was cut by 6 bases and J by 5 bases, with 13 bases left in between. CDR3 size: 13 residues.

The DNA for the CDR3 is TGTGCCAGCAGCCCGTGGGGACTAAAAGAGACCCAGTACTTC. Residues: CASSPWGLKETQYF. This rearrangement joins TRBV11-2 to TRBJ2-5; 7 bases align to TRBD2. CDR3 length equals 14 residues. Germline V gives CDR1 SGHAT, CDR2 FQNNGV. The V gene end was trimmed by 5 bases and the J gene end by 3 bases; junction bases not matched to a gene: 6.

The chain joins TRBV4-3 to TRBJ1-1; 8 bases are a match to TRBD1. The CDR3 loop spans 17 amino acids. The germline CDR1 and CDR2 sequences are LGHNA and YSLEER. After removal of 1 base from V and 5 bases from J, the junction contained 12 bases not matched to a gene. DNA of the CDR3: TGCGCCAGCAGCCAAGTGAAGCTCAGGGGGCGGTTTACTGAAGCTTTCTTT. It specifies CASSQVKLRGRFTEAFF.

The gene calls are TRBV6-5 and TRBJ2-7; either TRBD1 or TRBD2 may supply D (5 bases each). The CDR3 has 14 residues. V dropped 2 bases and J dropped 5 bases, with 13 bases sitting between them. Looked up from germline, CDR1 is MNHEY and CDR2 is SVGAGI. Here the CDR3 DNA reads TGTGCCAGCAGTTACCGGGACGGCGTCGACGAGCAGTACTTC. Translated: CASSYRDGVDEQYF.

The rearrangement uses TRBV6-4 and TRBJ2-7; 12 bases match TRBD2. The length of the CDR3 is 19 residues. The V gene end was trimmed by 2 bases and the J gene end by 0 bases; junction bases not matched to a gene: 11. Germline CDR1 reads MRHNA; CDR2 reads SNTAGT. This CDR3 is CASSDEWLAGGWSSYEQYF. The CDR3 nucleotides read TGTGCCAGCAGTGACGAGTGGCTAGCGGGGGGGTGGAGCTCCTACGAGCAGTACTTC.

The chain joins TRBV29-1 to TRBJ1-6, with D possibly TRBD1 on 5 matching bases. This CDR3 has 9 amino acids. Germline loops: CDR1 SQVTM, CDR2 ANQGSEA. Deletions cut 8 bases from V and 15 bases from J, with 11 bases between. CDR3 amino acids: CSHGAGLHF. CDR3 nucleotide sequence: TGCAGCCACGGGGCAGGCCTCCACTTT.

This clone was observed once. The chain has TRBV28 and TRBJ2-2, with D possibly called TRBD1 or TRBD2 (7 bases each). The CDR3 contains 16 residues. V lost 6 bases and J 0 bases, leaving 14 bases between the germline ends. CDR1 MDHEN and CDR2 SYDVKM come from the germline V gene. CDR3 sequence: CASRRGTDSNTGELFF. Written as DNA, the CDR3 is TGTGCCAGCAGGCGGGGGACAGACTCGAACACCGGGGAGCTGTTTTTT.

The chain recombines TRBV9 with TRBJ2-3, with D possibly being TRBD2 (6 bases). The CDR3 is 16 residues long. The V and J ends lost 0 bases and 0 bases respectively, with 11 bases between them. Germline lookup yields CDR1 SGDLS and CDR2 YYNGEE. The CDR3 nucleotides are TGTGCCAGCAGCGTAGATCCAGCGGGTAGCACAGATACGCAGTATTTT. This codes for CASSVDPAGSTDTQYF.

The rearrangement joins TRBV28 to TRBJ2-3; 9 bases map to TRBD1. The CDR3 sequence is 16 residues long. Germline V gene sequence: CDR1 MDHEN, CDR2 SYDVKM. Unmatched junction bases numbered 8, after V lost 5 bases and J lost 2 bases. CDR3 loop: CASSPSGTGFTDTQYF. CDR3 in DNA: TGTGCCAGCAGTCCCTCCGGGACAGGGTTCACAGATACGCAGTATTTT. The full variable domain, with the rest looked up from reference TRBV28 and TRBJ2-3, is DVKVTQSSRYLVKRTGEKVFLECVQDMDHENMFWYRQDPGLGLRLIYFSYDVKMKEKGDIPEGYSVSREKKERFSLILESASTNQTSMYLCASSPSGTGFTDTQYFGPGTRLTVL.

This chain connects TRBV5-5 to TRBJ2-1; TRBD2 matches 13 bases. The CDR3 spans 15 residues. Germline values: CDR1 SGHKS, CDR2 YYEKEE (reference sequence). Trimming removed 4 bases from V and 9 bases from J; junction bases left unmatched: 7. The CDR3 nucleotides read TGTGCCAGCAGCCCGGGACTAGCGGGGAATATTGAGCAGTTCTTC. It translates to CASSPGLAGNIEQFF.

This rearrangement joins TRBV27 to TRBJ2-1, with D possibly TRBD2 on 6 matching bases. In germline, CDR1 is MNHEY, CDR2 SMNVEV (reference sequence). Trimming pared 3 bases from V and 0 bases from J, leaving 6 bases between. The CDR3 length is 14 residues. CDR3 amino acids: CASSFSGSYNEQFF. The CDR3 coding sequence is TGTGCCAGCAGTTTTAGCGGCTCCTACAATGAGCAGTTCTTC.

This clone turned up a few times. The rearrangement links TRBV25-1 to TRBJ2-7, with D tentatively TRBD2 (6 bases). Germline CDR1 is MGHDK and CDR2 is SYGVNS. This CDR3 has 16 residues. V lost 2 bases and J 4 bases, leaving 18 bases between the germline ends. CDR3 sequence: CASSEGSGRRLYEQYF. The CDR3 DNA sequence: TGTGCCAGCAGTGAAGGTTCGGGGAGGCGACTTTACGAGCAGTACTTC.

The CDR3 DNA follows: TGTGCCAGCAGGTTGACGACACTCTCCTACGAGCAGTACTTC. Amino acid sequence: CASRLTTLSYEQYF. V usage is TRBV28 and J usage is TRBJ2-7; no reliable D call. Germline lookup yields CDR1 MDHEN and CDR2 SYDVKM. The length of the CDR3 is 14 residues. The V and J ends lost 6 bases and 0 bases respectively, with 12 bases between them.

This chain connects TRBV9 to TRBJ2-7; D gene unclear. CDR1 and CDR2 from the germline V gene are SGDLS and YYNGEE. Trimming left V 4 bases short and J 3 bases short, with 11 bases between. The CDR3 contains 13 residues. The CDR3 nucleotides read TGTGCCAGCAGCCCTGGGTCCTTCTACGAGCAGTACTTC. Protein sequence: CASSPGSFYEQYF. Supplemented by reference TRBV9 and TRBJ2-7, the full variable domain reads DSGVTQTPKHLITATGQRVTLRCSPRSGDLSVYWYQQSLDQGLQFLIQYYNGEERAKGNILERFSAQQFPDLHSELNLSSLELGDSALYFCASSPGSFYEQYFGPGTRLTVT.

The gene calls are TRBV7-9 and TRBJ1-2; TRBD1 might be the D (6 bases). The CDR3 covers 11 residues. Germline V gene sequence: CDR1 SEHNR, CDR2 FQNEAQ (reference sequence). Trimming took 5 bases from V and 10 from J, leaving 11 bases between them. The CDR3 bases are TGTGCCAGCAGCCCTGGACAGTTCTACACCTTC. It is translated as CASSPGQFYTF.

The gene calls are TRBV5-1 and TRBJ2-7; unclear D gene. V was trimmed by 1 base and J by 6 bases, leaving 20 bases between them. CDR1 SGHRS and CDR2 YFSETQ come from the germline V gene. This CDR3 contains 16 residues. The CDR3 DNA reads TGCGCCAGCAGCTTGCTTCCTTTGAAGCAGGAGTCCGAGCAGTACTTC. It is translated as CASSLLPLKQESEQYF.

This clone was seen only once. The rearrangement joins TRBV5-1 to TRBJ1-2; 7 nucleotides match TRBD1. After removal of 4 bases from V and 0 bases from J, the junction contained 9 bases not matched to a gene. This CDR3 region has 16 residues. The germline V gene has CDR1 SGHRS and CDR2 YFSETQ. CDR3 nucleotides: TGCGCCAGCAGCCCCGGACAGGCAGGGTCTAACTATGGCTACACCTTC. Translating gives CASSPGQAGSNYGYTF.

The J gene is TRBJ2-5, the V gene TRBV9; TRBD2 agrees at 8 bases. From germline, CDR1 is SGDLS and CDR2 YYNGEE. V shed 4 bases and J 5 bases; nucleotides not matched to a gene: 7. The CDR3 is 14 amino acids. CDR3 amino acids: CASSPRSGGETQYF. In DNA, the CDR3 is TGTGCCAGCAGCCCCAGATCGGGGGGGGAGACCCAGTACTTC.

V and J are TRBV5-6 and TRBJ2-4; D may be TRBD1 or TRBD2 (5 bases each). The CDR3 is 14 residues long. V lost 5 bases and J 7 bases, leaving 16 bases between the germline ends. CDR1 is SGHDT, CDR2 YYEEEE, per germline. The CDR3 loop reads CASRDEGNTNIQYF. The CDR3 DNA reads TGTGCCAGCAGGGATGAGGGGAACACGAACATTCAGTACTTC.

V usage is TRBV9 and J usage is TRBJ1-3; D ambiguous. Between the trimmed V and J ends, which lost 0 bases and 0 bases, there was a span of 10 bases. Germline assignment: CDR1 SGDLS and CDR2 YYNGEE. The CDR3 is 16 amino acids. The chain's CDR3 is CASSVVGDSSGNTIYF. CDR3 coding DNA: TGTGCCAGCAGCGTAGTAGGTGATAGCTCTGGAAACACCATATATTTT.

The CDR3 DNA follows: TGTGCCAGCAGTGAACCTGGACGTACAGATACGCAGTATTTT. Its translation is CASSEPGRTDTQYF. V gene TRBV25-1 combines with J gene TRBJ2-3; D unclear. CDR1 and CDR2 from the germline V gene are MGHDK and SYGVNS. V shed 2 bases and J shed 3 bases, with 9 bases lying between them. This CDR3 has 14 residues. The whole variable domain, filled in from reference TRBV25-1 and TRBJ2-3, reads EADIYQTPRYLVIGTGKKITLECSQTMGHDKMYWYQQDPGMELHLIHYSYGVNSTEKGDLSSESTVSRIRTEHFPLTLESARPSHTSQYLCASSEPGRTDTQYFGPGTRLTVL.

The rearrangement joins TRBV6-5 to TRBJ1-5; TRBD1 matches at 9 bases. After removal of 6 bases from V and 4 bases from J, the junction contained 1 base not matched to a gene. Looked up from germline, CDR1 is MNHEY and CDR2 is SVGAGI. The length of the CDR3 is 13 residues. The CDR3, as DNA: TGTGCCAGCAGCGGGACAGGGAATCAGCCCCAGCATTTT. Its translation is CASSGTGNQPQHF.

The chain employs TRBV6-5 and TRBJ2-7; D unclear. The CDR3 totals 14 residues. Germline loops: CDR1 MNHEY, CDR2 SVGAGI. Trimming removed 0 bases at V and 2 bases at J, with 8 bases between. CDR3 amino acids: CASSYSHGPYEQYF. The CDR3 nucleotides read TGTGCCAGCAGTTACTCTCACGGCCCCTACGAGCAGTACTTC.

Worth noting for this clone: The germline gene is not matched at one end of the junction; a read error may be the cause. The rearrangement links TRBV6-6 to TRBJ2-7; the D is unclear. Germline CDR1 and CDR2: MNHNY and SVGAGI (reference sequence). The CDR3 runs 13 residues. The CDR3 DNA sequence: TGTGCCACCAGTGAGTCCCTGGACGACGAGCAGTACTTC. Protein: CATSESLDDEQYF.

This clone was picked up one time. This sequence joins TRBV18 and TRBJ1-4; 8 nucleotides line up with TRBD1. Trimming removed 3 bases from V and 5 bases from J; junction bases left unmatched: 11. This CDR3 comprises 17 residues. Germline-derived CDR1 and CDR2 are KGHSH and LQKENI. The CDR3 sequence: CASSPPKIGTGNEKLFF. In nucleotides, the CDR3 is TGTGCCAGCTCACCCCCTAAAATCGGGACAGGCAATGAAAAACTGTTTTTT.

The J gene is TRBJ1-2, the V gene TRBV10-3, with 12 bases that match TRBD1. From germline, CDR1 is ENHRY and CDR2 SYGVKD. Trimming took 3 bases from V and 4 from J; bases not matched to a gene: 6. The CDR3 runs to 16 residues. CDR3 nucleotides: TGTGCCATCAGTGAAGGGGGACAGGGGGCGGTCTATGGCTACACCTTC. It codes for CAISEGGQGAVYGYTF.

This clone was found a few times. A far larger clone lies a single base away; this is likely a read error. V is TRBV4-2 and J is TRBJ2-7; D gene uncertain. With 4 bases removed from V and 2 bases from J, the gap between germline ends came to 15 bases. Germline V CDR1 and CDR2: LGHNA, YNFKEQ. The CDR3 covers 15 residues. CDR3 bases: TGTGCCAGCAGCCCCCTGGGAAACAGTCCCTACGAGCAGTACTTC. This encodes CASSPLGNSPYEQYF.

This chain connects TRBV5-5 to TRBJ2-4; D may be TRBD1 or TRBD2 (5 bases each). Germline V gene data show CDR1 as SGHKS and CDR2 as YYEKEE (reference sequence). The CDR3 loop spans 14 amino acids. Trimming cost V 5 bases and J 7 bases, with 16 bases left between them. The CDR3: CASRDEGNTNIQYF. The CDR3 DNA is TGTGCCAGCAGGGATGAGGGGAACACGAACATTCAGTACTTC. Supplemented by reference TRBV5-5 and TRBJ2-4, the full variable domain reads DAGVTQSPTHLIKTRGQQVTLRCSPISGHKSVSWYQQVLGQGPQFIFQYYEKEERGRGNFPDRFSARQFPNYSSELNVNALLLGDSALYLCASRDEGNTNIQYFGAGTRLSVL.

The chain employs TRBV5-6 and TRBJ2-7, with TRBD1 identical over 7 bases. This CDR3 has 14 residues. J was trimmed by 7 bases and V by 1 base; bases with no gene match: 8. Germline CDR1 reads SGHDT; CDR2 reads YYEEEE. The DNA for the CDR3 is TGTGCCAGCAGCTTGCGGGACAGCCGGTGGGAGCAGTACTTC. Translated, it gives CASSLRDSRWEQYF.